This T cell receptor beta chain was profiled in a study of Ad26.COV2.S vaccination and SARS-CoV-2 variants. Background on the study: In the COV1001 trial, the donor was in the Ad26.COV2.S arm. Donor got 5x10^10 or 1x10^11 viral particles of Ad26.COV2.S. General study points: Reports say spike-specific CD8+ and CD4+ T cell responses covered substantial breadth after vaccination.

Indicated treatment: approximately 18 received Ad26.COV2.S at low or high dose, single or two shots; 5 received placebo; per-sample allocation not given. Sampling occurred on day 63 after the first vaccine or placebo injection. The vaccine delivered Wuhan-strain SARS-CoV-2 spike through an Ad26 vector. Germline assignment: CDR1 SGHRS and CDR2 YFSETQ. There are 12 residues in the CDR3. Between the trimmed V and J ends, which lost 7 bases and 5 bases, there was a span of 12 bases. Comments on this clone: No antigen is known for it.

The method was immunoSEQ multiplex PCR; TCRdb's version includes in-frame clones alone and lacks a portion of them. The table shows some 390,000 clones, with roughly nine tenths occurring only once. The receptor's source is a person between 18 and 60 years old who received the Ad26.COV2.S COVID-19 vaccine or a placebo. The chain has TRBV5-1 and TRBJ1-2; tentatively, D is TRBD1 (5 bases). This sample comprised peripheral blood, obtained in a trial of Ad26.COV2.S vaccine versus placebo. In DNA, the CDR3 is TGCGCCAGCGGGGGAGGGGATTATGGCTACACCTTC. Residues: CASGGGDYGYTF.